This TCR beta chain was sequenced during a study of graft-versus-host responses after intestinal transplantation. The CDR3 has 15 amino acids. Trimming cost V 4 bases and J 4 bases; bases outside gene matches: 4. Germline-derived CDR1 and CDR2 are WSHSY and SAAADI. Assay: immunoSEQ multiplex PCR; the TCRdb copy retains only in-frame clones and omits some. Of roughly 12,000 clones in the sample, around four fifths were seen once. This receptor was identified in a human patient who received an intestinal transplant, so some T cells may come from the graft donor. The sample consisted of PBMCs, taken approximately 120 days after transplant. J is TRBJ2-2 and V is TRBV10-2; 9 positions match TRBD2. DNA for the CDR3: TGCGCCAGCAGTGTCTTGACTAGCGGCACCGGGGAGCTGTTTTTT. Residues: CASSVLTSGTGELFF.